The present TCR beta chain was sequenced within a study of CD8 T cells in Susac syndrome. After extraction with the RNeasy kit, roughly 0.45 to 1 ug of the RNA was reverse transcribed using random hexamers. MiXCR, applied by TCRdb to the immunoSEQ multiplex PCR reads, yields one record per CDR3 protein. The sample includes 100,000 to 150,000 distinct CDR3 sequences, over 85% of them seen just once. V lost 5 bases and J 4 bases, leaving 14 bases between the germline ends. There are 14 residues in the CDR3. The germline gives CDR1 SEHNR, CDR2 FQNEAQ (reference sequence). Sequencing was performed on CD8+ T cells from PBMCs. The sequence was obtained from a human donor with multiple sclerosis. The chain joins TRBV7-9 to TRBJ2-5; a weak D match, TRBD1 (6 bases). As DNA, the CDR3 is TGTGCCAGCAGCCCCCCAGGGGACCGAGAGACCCAGTACTTC. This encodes CASSPPGDRETQYF.